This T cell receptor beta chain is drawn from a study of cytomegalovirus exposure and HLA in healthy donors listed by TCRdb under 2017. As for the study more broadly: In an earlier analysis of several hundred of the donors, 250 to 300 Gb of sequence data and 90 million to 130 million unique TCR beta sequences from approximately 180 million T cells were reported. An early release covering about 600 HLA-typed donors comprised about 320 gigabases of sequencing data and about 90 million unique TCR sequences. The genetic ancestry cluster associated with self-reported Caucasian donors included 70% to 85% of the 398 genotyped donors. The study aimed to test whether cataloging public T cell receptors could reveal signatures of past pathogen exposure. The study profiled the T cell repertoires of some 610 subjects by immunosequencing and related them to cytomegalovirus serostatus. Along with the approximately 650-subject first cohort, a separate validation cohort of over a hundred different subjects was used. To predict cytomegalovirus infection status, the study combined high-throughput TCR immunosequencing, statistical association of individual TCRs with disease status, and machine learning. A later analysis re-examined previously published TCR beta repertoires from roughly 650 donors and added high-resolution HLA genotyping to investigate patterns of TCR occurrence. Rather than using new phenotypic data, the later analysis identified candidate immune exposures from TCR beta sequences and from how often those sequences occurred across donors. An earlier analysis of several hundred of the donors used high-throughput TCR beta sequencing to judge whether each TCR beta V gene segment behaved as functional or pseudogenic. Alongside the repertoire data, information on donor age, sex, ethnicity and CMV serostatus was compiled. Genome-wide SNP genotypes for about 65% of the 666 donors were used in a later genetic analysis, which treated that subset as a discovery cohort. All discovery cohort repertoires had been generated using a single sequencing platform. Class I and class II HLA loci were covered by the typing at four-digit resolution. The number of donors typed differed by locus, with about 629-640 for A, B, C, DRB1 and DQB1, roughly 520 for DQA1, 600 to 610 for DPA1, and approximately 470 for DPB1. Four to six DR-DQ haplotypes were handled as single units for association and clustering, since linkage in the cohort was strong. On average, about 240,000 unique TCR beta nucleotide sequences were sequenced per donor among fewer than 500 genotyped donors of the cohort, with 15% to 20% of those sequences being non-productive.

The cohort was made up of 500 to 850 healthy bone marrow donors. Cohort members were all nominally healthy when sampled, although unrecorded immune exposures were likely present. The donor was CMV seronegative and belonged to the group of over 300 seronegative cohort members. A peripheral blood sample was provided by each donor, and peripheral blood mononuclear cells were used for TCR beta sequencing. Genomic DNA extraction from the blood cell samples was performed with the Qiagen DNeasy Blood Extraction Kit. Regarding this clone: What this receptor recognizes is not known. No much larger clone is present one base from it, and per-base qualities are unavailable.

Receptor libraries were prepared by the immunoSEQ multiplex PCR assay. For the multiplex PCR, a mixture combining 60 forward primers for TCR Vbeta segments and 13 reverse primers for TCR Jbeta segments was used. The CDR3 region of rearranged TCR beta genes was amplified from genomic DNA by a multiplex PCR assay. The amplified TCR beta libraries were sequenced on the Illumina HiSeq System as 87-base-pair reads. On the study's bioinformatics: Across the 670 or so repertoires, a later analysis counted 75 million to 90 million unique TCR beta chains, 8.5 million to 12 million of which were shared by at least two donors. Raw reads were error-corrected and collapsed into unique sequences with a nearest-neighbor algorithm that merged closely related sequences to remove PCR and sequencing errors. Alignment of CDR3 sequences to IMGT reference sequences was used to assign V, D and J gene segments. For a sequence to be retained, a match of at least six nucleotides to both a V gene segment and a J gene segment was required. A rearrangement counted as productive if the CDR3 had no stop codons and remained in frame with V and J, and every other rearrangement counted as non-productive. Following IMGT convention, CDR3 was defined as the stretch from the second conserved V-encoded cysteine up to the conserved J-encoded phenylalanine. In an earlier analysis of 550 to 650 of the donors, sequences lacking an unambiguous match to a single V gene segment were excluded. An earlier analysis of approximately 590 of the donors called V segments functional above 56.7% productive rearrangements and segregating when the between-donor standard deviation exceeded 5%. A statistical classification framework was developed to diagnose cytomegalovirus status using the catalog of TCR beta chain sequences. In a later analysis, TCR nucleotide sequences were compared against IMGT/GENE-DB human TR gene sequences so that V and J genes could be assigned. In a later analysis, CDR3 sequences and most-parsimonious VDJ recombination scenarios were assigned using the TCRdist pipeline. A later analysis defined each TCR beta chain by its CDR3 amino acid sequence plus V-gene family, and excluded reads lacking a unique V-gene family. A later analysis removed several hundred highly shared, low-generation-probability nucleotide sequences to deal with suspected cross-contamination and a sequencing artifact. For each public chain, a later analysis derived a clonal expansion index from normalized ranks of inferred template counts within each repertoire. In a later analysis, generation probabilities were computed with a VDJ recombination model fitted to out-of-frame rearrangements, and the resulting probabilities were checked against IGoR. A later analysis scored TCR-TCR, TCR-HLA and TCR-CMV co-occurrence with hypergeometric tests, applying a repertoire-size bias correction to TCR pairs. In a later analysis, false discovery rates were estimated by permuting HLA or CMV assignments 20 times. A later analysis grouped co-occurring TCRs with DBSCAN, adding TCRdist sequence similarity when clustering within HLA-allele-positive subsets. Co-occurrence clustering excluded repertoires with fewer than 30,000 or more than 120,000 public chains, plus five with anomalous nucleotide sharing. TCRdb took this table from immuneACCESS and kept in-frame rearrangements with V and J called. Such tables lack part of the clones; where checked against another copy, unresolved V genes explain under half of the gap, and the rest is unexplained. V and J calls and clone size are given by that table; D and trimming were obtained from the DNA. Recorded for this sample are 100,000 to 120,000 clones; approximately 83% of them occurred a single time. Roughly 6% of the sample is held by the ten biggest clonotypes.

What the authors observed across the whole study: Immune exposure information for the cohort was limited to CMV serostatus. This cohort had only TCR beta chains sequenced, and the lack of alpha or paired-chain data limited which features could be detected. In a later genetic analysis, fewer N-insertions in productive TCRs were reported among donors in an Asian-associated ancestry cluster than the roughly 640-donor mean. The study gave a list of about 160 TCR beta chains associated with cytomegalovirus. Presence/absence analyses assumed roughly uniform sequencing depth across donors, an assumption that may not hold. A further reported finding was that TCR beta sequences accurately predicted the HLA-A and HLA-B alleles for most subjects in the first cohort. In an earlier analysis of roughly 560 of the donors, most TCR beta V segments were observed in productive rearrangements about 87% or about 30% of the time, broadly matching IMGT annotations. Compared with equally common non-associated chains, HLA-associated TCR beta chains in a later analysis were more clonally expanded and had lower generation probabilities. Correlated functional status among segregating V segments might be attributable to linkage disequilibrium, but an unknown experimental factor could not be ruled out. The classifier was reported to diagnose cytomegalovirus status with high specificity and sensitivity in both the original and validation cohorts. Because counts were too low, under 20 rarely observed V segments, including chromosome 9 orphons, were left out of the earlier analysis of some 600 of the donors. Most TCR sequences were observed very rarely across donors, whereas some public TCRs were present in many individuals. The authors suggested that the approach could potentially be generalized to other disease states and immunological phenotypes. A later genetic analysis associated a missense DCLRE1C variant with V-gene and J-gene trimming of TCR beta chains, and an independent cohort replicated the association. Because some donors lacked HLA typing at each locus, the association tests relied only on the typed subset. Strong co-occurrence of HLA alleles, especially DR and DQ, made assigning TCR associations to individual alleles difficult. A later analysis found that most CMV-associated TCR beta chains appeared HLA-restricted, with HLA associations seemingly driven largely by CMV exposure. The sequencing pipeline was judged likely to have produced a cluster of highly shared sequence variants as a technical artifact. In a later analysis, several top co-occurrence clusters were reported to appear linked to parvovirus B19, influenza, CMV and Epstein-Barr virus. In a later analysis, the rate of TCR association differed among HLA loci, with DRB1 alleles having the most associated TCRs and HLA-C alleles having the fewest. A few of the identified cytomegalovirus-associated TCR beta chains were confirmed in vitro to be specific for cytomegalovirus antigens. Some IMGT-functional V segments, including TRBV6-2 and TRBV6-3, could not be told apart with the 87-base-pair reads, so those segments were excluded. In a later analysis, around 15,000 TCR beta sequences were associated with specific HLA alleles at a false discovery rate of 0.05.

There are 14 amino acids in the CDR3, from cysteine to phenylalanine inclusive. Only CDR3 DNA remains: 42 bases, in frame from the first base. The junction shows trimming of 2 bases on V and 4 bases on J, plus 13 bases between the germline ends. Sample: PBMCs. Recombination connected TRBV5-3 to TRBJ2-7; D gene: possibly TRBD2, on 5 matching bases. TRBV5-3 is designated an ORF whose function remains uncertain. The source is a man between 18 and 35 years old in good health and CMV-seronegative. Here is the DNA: TGTGCCAGAAGCTTAGAAAGACGAGGGTACGAGCAGTACTTC. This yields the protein CARSLERRGYEQYF.